Given below is one T cell receptor (beta chain) in context. Its specificity is not known. The sample belongs to a study of T-cell memory formation after mild COVID-19. As for the study in general: Clusters were largely donor specific. Findings and caveats of the study: Clonal second-wave expansions that peaked on day 37 had unconfirmed SARS-CoV-2 specificity. Memory cells collected pre-infection included some clones that later responded, suggesting cross-reactive memory joined. CD4+ clones that contracted lay mainly in CM and EM; CD8+ ones lay in EMRA.

TCRdb re-called the 5' RACE reads with MiXCR, one entry per CDR3 protein. The table includes fewer than 650,000 distinct CDR3 sequences, about a fifth detected once. The CDR3 loop spans 15 amino acids. The germline gives CDR1 SEHNR, CDR2 FQNEAQ (reference sequence). J gave up 6 bases and V 5 bases, and 9 bases lay outside the gene matches. The chain carries TRBV7-9 and TRBJ2-4; 8 nucleotides line up with TRBD1. The sample was PBMCs or a T cell subset sorted from them (not recorded which). This clonotype originated in an adult woman who had mild COVID-19 (a few samples of this study predate the infection). Cell type and time point are not known. CDR3 coding DNA: TGTGCCAGCAGCACGACAGGGGAGACGGGAAACATTCAGTACTTC. Protein sequence: CASSTTGETGNIQYF.